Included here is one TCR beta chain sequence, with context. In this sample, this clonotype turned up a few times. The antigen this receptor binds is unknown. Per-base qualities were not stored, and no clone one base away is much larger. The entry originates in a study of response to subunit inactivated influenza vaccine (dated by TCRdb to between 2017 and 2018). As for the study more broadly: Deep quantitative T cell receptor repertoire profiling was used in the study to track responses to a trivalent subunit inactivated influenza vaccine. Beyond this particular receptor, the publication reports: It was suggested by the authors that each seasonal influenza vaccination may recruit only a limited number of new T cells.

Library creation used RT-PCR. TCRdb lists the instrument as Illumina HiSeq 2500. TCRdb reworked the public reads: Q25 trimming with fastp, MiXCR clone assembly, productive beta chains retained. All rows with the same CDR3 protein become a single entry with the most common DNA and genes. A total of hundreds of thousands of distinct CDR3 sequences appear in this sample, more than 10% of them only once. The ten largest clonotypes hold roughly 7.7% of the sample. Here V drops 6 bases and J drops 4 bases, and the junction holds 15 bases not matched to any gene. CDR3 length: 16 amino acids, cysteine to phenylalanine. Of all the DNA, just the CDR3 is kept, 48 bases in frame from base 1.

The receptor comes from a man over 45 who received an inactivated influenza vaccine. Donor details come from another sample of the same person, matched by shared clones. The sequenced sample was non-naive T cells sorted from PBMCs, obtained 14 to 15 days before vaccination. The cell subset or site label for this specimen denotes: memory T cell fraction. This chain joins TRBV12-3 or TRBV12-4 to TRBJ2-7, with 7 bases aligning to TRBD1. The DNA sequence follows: TGTGCCAGCAGCAAAACCCAACGGACAGGTGGATACGAGCAGTACTTC. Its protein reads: CASSKTQRTGGYEQYF.